Below, 25 T cell receptor beta chains from the same sample are listed, as sequenced in a study of spatial heterogeneity in lung cancer. TCRdb re-analysed the 5' RACE reads in MiXCR, keeping a single row per CDR3 protein. The data contain some 30,000 distinct CDR3 sequences, 5% to 6.5% of them singletons. As to time point: blood at routine non-recurrence follow-up after resection. The input for sequencing was PBMCs, taken at follow-up. These receptors were taken from a female donor with early-stage non-small cell lung cancer.

This clonotype was seen repeatedly, ten times or more. The chain recombines TRBV29-1 with TRBJ1-4; tentatively, D is TRBD1 (6 bases). Germline CDR1 and CDR2: SQVTM and ANQGSEA. Between the trimmed V and J ends, which lost 5 bases and 8 bases, there was a span of 12 bases. The CDR3 sequence is 12 residues long. CDR3 loop: CSVRGGTEKLFF. The CDR3 nucleotides are TGCAGCGTTCGAGGGGGGACAGAAAAACTGTTTTTT.

This clonotype appeared many times. The chain recombines TRBV4-1 with TRBJ1-4; D gene uncertain. The CDR3 totals 14 residues. Per the germline V gene, CDR1 is MGHRA and CDR2 is YSYEKL. Trimming removed 1 base at V and 8 bases at J, with 11 bases between. The CDR3 DNA follows: TGCGCCAGCAGCCAAGGCAGTGGGAGGGAAAAACTGTTTTTT. This sequence encodes CASSQGSGREKLFF.

This clonotype was detected many times. This chain joins TRBV9 and TRBJ2-2, with D possibly matching TRBD1 (6 bases). The V and J ends lost 4 bases and 1 base respectively, with 17 bases between them. Germline CDR1 reads SGDLS; CDR2 reads YYNGEE. CDR3 size: 17 residues. CDR3 DNA sequence: TGTGCCAGCAGCCCTTATGGGACACGAGAGAACACCGGGGAGCTGTTTTTT. Its translation is CASSPYGTRENTGELFF. Full variable domain (missing parts from reference TRBV9 and TRBJ2-2): DSGVTQTPKHLITATGQRVTLRCSPRSGDLSVYWYQQSLDQGLQFLIQYYNGEERAKGNILERFSAQQFPDLHSELNLSSLELGDSALYFCASSPYGTRENTGELFFGEGSRLTVL.

This clonotype is deemed medium-sized. The V call is TRBV19, the J call TRBJ1-5; TRBD1 might be the D (5 bases). CDR1 is LNHDA and CDR2 is SQIVND in the germline V gene (reference sequence). V lost 3 bases and J 11 bases, leaving 11 bases between the germline ends. This CDR3 spans 12 amino acids. The CDR3 DNA is TGTGCCAGTAGTATTTGGGGCCGTACCCAGCATTTT. Translating it yields CASSIWGRTQHF.

This clonotype was recorded many times. The V gene is TRBV21-1, the J gene TRBJ1-1; the table's D call, TRBD1, has no DNA check behind it. TRBV21-1 counts as a pseudogene. The CDR3 totals 14 residues. The DNA for the CDR3 is TGTGCCAGCAGCAAAGGGCCAGGGGACACTGAAGCTTTCTTT. As protein: CASSKGPGDTEAFF.

The genes are TRBV9 and TRBJ2-5; 7 bases match TRBD1. Looked up from germline, CDR1 is SGDLS and CDR2 is YYNGEE. J was trimmed by 5 bases and V by 3 bases; bases with no gene match: 10. The CDR3 contains 15 residues. The CDR3 DNA reads as TGTGCCAGCAGCGAGAATCGACAGGGCCGTGAGACCCAGTACTTC. Residues: CASSENRQGRETQYF.

This clonotype was counted at least ten times. The V call is TRBV7-2, the J call TRBJ2-7; no definite D call. The germline gives CDR1 SGHTA, CDR2 FQGNSA. The V and J ends lost 4 bases and 0 bases respectively, with 13 bases between them. The CDR3 runs 15 residues. Here the CDR3 reads CASSSMAISSYEQYF. The CDR3, as DNA: TGTGCCAGCAGCTCCATGGCGATTAGCTCCTACGAGCAGTACTTC.

Ten or more counts support this clonotype. The chain uses TRBV4-3 and TRBJ2-3; no definite D call. The germline gives CDR1 LGHNA, CDR2 YSLEER. V lost 0 bases, J lost 1 base, and 5 bases lay in between. This CDR3 region has 14 residues. CDR3 region: CASSQDVRTDTQYF. CDR3 nucleotides: TGCGCCAGCAGCCAAGATGTCCGCACAGATACGCAGTATTTT.

This clonotype was seen many times. The V call is TRBV4-2, the J call TRBJ2-5; 11 nucleotides agree with TRBD1. Germline assignment: CDR1 LGHNA and CDR2 YNFKEQ. V shed 5 bases, J shed 5 bases, and the junction held 7 bases outside the gene matches. This CDR3 comprises 15 residues. The CDR3 here is CASSNAGTGGETQYF. The CDR3 DNA reads as TGTGCCAGCAGCAATGCCGGGACAGGGGGGGAGACCCAGTACTTC.

This clonotype was recorded many times. The rearrangement uses TRBV28 and TRBJ2-7, with 14 bases lining up with TRBD2. The V segment lost 5 bases and the J segment 2 bases; nucleotides outside the gene matches: 2. CDR1 and CDR2 (germline): MDHEN, SYDVKM. This CDR3 comprises 15 residues. The CDR3 bases are TGTGCCAGCAGTCGGACTAGCGGGAGGACCTACGAGCAGTACTTC. As protein: CASSRTSGRTYEQYF.

This clonotype was counted at least ten times. Written as DNA, the CDR3 is TGCAGTGATCCGGACAGACGAACGAACACTGAAGCTTTCTTT. It specifies CSDPDRRTNTEAFF. The gene calls are TRBV20-1 and TRBJ1-1, with a possible D match to TRBD1 (6 bases). The CDR3 has 14 amino acids. Germline V gene sequence: CDR1 DFQATT, CDR2 SNEGSKA (reference sequence). V lost 7 bases and J lost 1, with 16 bases in between.

This clonotype came up a few times. J is TRBJ1-1 and V is TRBV7-2; tentative D call: TRBD1 (5 bases). V was pared by 3 bases and J by 10 bases, with 12 bases between. The CDR3 runs to 12 residues. Germline CDR1 SGHTA, CDR2 FQGNSA. CDR3 coding DNA: TGTGCCAGCAGCTTTCCTGGGGCAAGAGCTTTCTTT. It translates to CASSFPGARAFF.

This clonotype was counted ten times or more. The rearrangement uses TRBV7-2 and TRBJ2-2; D may match TRBD1 or TRBD2 (5 bases each). The germline V and J ends were trimmed by 1 base and 5 bases, with 14 bases remaining between them. The CDR3 has 16 residues. Germline loops: CDR1 SGHTA, CDR2 FQGNSA. CDR3 sequence: CASSLVPGTGTGELFF. CDR3 coding DNA: TGTGCCAGCAGCTTAGTCCCAGGGACGGGGACCGGGGAGCTGTTTTTT.

This clonotype occurred many times. V usage is TRBV28 and J usage is TRBJ2-7; D is undetermined. Germline V gene lookup returns CDR1 MDHEN and CDR2 SYDVKM. The germline V and J ends were trimmed by 6 bases and 9 bases, with 12 bases remaining between them. This CDR3 has 11 amino acids. The CDR3 region has the DNA TGTGCCAGCAGCTCAACTCCCGCGCAGTACTTC. Translating it yields CASSSTPAQYF.

This clonotype was seen ten or more times. The chain carries TRBV4-2 and TRBJ2-3, with D hard to call. Germline CDR1 LGHNA, CDR2 YNFKEQ. The CDR3 extends over 16 amino acids. Between the trimmed V and J ends, which lost 0 bases and 3 bases, there was a span of 13 bases. The CDR3 sequence: CASSQEAPPRTDTQYF. CDR3 bases: TGTGCCAGCAGCCAAGAGGCTCCCCCGAGAACAGATACGCAGTATTTT.

The table lists this clonotype with many counts. The chain links TRBV19 to TRBJ1-2; 9 bases are shared with TRBD1. This CDR3 is built from 14 residues. Germline CDR1 and CDR2: LNHDA and SQIVND (reference sequence). V dropped 9 bases and J dropped 7; count of bases not matched to a gene: 12. In nucleotides, the CDR3 is TGTGCCAGCACCCAAGGGACAGGGAAGGGTGGCTACACCTTC. It specifies CASTQGTGKGGYTF. The variable domain in full, with the rest retrieved from reference TRBV19 and TRBJ1-2, is DGGITQSPKYLFRKEGQNVTLSCEQNLNHDAMYWYRQDPGQGLRLIYYSQIVNDFQKGDIAEGYSVSREKKESFPLTVTSAQKNPTAFYLCASTQGTGKGGYTFGSGTRLTVV.

This clonotype was observed a few times. The chain has TRBV7-2 and TRBJ2-7; TRBD2 matches at 9 bases. The CDR3 runs to 15 residues. The V gene's germline CDR1 is SGHTA and CDR2 FQGNSA. V lost 3 bases and J lost 0; bases outside the gene matches: 3. The CDR3 region has the DNA TGTGCCAGCAGCTTCGGCGGGGGGGACTCCTACGAGCAGTACTTC. As protein: CASSFGGGDSYEQYF.

Ten or more counts support this clonotype. The junction does not match germline at one end; this may be a read error. This chain connects TRBV7-2 to TRBJ2-1; D remains unclear. CDR3 length: 13 amino acids. The V gene's germline CDR1 is SGHTA and CDR2 FQGNSA. CDR3 sequence: CASGLGSYNEQFF. The CDR3, as DNA: TGTGCCAGCGGCTTAGGCTCCTACAATGAGCAGTTCTTC.

This clonotype has at least ten counts. This chain links TRBV9 with TRBJ2-7; D not certain. Trimming removed 0 bases from V and 3 bases from J, with 10 bases in between. The CDR3 length is 14 residues. Per the germline V gene, CDR1 is SGDLS and CDR2 is YYNGEE. The CDR3: CASSVVDGDYEQYF. CDR3 bases: TGTGCCAGCAGCGTAGTAGACGGAGACTACGAGCAGTACTTC.

This clonotype was seen many times. This sequence joins TRBV28 and TRBJ2-2; no firm D call. The ends were cut back, 5 bases at V and 1 base at J, with 5 bases in the middle. This CDR3 region has 13 residues. Per germline, CDR1 MDHEN and CDR2 SYDVKM. In DNA, the CDR3 is TGTGCCAGCAGTCCCGAGAACACCGGGGAGCTGTTTTTT. Protein product: CASSPENTGELFF.

This clonotype was counted only a few times. The chain uses TRBV7-3 and TRBJ2-2; D perhaps matches TRBD1 (5 bases). V shed 4 bases and J shed 6 bases, with 9 bases lying between them. Looked up from germline, CDR1 is SGHTA and CDR2 is FQGTGA. CDR3 length: 13 residues. The CDR3 DNA sequence: TGTGCCAGCAGCTCACAGGTCCCCGGGGAGCTGTTTTTT. The encoded protein is CASSSQVPGELFF. The variable domain in full, completed from reference TRBV7-3 and TRBJ2-2, reads GAGVSQTPSNKVTEKGKYVELRCDPISGHTALYWYRQSLGQGPEFLIYFQGTGAADDSGLPNDRFFAVRPEGSVSTLKIQRTERGDSAVYLCASSSQVPGELFFGEGSRLTVL.

Ten or more counts support this clonotype. The chain has TRBV20-1 and TRBJ2-5, with unresolved D. The CDR3 totals 14 residues. Germline V gene lookup returns CDR1 DFQATT and CDR2 SNEGSKA (reference sequence). Trimming took off 0 bases at V and 5 bases at J, with 13 bases between the two ends. The CDR3 coding sequence is TGCAGTGCTAGAGAGAAATTGGCCGTTGAGACCCAGTACTTC. It specifies CSAREKLAVETQYF.

This clonotype was seen ten or more times. This chain uses TRBV29-1 with TRBJ2-3; 7 bases match TRBD2. Trimming cost V 8 bases and J 6 bases; bases outside gene matches: 11. CDR3 length: 13 amino acids. Germline assignment: CDR1 SQVTM and CDR2 ANQGSEA. The CDR3 bases are TGCAGCTCGAACGAAGGGACTATCGATACGCAGTATTTT. The encoded protein is CSSNEGTIDTQYF.

This clonotype was picked up many times. This sequence joins TRBV7-8 and TRBJ2-5; D gene ambiguous. CDR1 and CDR2 from the germline V gene are SGHVS and FQNEAQ. The CDR3 spans 14 residues. The V end was cut by 3 bases, the J end by 1 base, with 9 bases between. The CDR3 is CASSLKRTQETQYF. As DNA, the CDR3 is TGTGCCAGCAGCTTGAAACGGACCCAAGAGACCCAGTACTTC.

At least ten counts were recorded for this clonotype. The CDR3 spells CASSLTSGVGELFF. CDR3 in DNA: TGTGCCAGCAGCTTAACTTCAGGGGTTGGGGAGCTGTTTTTT. The gene calls are TRBV7-3 and TRBJ2-2, with a tentative D call TRBD1 (6 bases). The germline V gene encodes CDR1 SGHTA and CDR2 FQGTGA. The V end was cut by 0 bases, the J end by 8 bases, with 10 bases between. The CDR3 has 14 residues.